This T cell receptor beta chain was identified during a study of cytomegalovirus exposure and HLA in healthy donors. On this clone: Its antigen is not identified.

The PCR employed 60 Vbeta primers together with 13 Jbeta primers. The assay was immunoSEQ multiplex PCR, and TCRdb's table has in-frame clones only and misses some. Seen here are approximately 150,000 clones, 75% to 85% observed once, and the top ten hold about 13%. Points from the study as a whole: Per a later analysis, HLA-associated TCR beta chains showed more clonal expansion than other, equally common TCR beta chains. There were several of the most significant clusters that appeared linked to common viral pathogens in a later analysis. Apart from CMV serostatus, no immune exposure information was available.

This CDR3 has 14 amino acids. Per germline, CDR1 SGHTA and CDR2 FQGTGA. With 0 bases clipped from V and 9 bases from J, the junction kept 4 bases outside the gene matches. The chain uses TRBV7-3 and TRBJ2-1, with 8 bases matching TRBD2. The receptor was derived from a woman aged 45-60 years in good health and CMV-seronegative. The material sequenced was PBMCs. The CDR3 is CASSLTRGAGEQFF. The CDR3 DNA reads TGTGCCAGCAGCTTAACGCGGGGGGCGGGTGAGCAGTTCTTC.